These T cell receptor beta chains were read from a single sample in a study of blood T cell repertoires in COVID-19. Repertoires were generated with immunoSEQ multiplex PCR, while TCRdb's copy carries only in-frame clones and drops some. Of around 160,000 clones listed, about 89% are singletons. The source material was peripheral blood. These receptors all stem from a man in his 60s with acute or convalescent COVID-19. Both conserved end residues are part of each CDR3. The D gene is left open where the match is weak. For some rows the clone size is stated as once, few or many, or as a class when expanded; others skip it.

TRBJ2-7	-	TRBV6-6	-	CASSYTGDEQYF	TGTGCCAGCAGTTACACGGGGGATGAGCAGTACTTC
TRBJ2-2	-	TRBV4-2	TRBD1	CASSPRVGQPNTGELFF	TGTGCCAGCAGCCCAAGGGTGGGACAGCCAAACACCGGGGAGCTGTTTTTT
TRBJ1-5	-	TRBV2	-	CASRGLDLGGQPQHF	TGTGCCAGCAGGGGCCTCGATCTAGGAGGACAGCCCCAGCATTTT
TRBJ2-2	-	TRBV7-9	TRBD2	CASSIRTSGGNIRTGELFF	TGTGCCAGCAGTATTAGGACTAGCGGGGGGAACATTCGGACCGGGGAGCTGTTTTTT
TRBJ2-3	-	TRBV5-1	TRBD1	CASEKKGAETDTQYF	TGCGCCAGCGAAAAGAAGGGGGCAGAAACAGATACGCAGTATTTT
TRBJ1-5	-	TRBV7-9	TRBD1	CASSLGTGRGQPQHF	TGTGCCAGCAGCTTAGGGACAGGGAGAGGTCAGCCCCAGCATTTT
TRBJ2-5	-	TRBV5-1	-	CASSLGGTSQETQYF	TGCGCCAGCAGCTTGGGAGGGACATCACAAGAGACCCAGTACTTC
TRBJ1-3	-	TRBV6-1	-	CASSEAGRNTIYF	TGTGCCAGCAGTGAAGCTGGGCGAAACACCATATATTTT
TRBJ1-2	-	TRBV29-1	-	CSVDRYYGYTF	TGCAGCGTTGACAGATACTATGGCTACACCTTC
TRBJ1-5	-	TRBV2	-	CASSVFHPRDNQPQHF	TGTGCCAGCAGTGTTTTCCATCCAAGAGACAATCAGCCCCAGCATTTT
TRBJ2-3	few	TRBV2	TRBD2	CASLPGSGRGGTHTQYF	TGTGCCAGCCTCCCCGGCTCGGGGCGCGGGGGGACGCATACGCAGTATTTT
TRBJ1-6	-	TRBV7-3	TRBD1	CASSLMGQGGASPLHF	TGTGCCAGCAGCTTAATGGGACAGGGGGGGGCTTCACCCCTCCACTTT
TRBJ2-2	once	TRBV10-1	-	CASSEIVNTGELFF	TGCGCCAGCAGTGAGATAGTAAACACCGGGGAGCTGTTTTTT
TRBJ2-2	-	TRBV4-1	TRBD1	CASSQDSRTGATGELFF	TGCGCCAGCAGCCAAGATTCGCGGACAGGGGCGACCGGGGAGCTGTTTTTT
TRBJ1-5	-	TRBV28	-	CASSLAGIGSNQPQHF	TGTGCCAGCAGTTTAGCAGGCATCGGAAGCAATCAGCCCCAGCATTTT
TRBJ1-4	-	TRBV3-1/TRBV3-2	-	CASSPVWTAEKLFF	TGTGCCAGCAGCCCAGTTTGGACAGCAGAAAAACTGTTTTTT
TRBJ1-3	-	TRBV7-8	TRBD1	CASSRGQGRSGNTIYF	TGTGCCAGCAGTCGAGGACAGGGCCGCTCTGGAAACACCATATATTTT
TRBJ2-1	-	TRBV5-1	-	CASSLPSSYNEQFF	TGCGCCAGCAGCTTGCCTAGCTCCTACAATGAGCAGTTCTTC
TRBJ1-5	-	TRBV3-1/TRBV3-2	-	CASSQKGGSNQPQHF	TGTGCCAGCAGCCAAAAAGGGGGAAGCAATCAGCCCCAGCATTTT
TRBJ2-1	-	TRBV7-3	TRBD1	CASSPGQGHNEQFF	TGTGCCAGCAGTCCCGGACAGGGCCACAATGAGCAGTTCTTC
TRBJ2-5	-	TRBV5-4	-	CASSFGTQQETQYF	TGTGCCAGCAGCTTCGGGACTCAACAAGAGACCCAGTACTTC
TRBJ2-1	-	TRBV4-1	-	CASSQGDTPYNEQFF	TGCGCCAGCAGCCAAGGGGACACCCCCTACAATGAGCAGTTCTTC
TRBJ2-3	once	TRBV9	TRBD2	CASSTPSGGADTQYF	TGTGCCAGCAGCACCCCTAGCGGGGGGGCAGATACGCAGTATTTT
TRBJ1-1	-	TRBV10-3	TRBD1	CAISRDSMNTEAFF	TGTGCCATCAGCCGGGACAGCATGAACACTGAAGCTTTCTTT
TRBJ1-2	-	TRBV5-6	-	CASSLRGTSGYTF	TGTGCCAGCAGCTTGCGGGGGACCAGTGGCTACACCTTC
TRBJ1-4	few	TRBV6-5	-	CASSSGYEKLFF	TGTGCCAGCAGTTCGGGGTACGAAAAACTGTTTTTT
TRBJ1-5	-	TRBV24-1	TRBD1	CATSATTGGGQPQHF	TGTGCCACCAGTGCCACGACAGGGGGCGGTCAGCCCCAGCATTTT
TRBJ1-2	-	TRBV13	-	CASSLSGAVNGYTF	TGTGCCAGCAGCTTGTCAGGGGCAGTTAATGGCTACACCTTC
TRBJ1-5	-	TRBV6-6	TRBD1	CASRTGSSNQPQHF	TGTGCCAGCCGGACAGGGAGTAGCAATCAGCCCCAGCATTTT
TRBJ2-1	-	TRBV6-6	TRBD2	CASSYSSGGVNEQFF	TGTGCCAGCAGTTACTCTAGCGGGGGGGTTAATGAGCAGTTCTTC
TRBJ1-4	-	TRBV3-1/TRBV3-2	-	CASSQERGVNEKLFF	TGTGCCAGCAGCCAAGAACGCGGGGTTAACGAAAAACTGTTTTTT
TRBJ1-1	-	TRBV5-1	TRBD1	CASRWGQGLNEAFF	TGCGCCAGCAGGTGGGGACAGGGACTCAATGAAGCTTTCTTT
TRBJ2-3	-	TRBV5-1	TRBD1	CASSFSRTGDTQYF	TGCGCCAGCAGCTTCTCACGGACAGGAGATACGCAGTATTTT
TRBJ2-7	-	TRBV3-1/TRBV3-2	TRBD1	CASSNYRGPPYEQYF	TGTGCCAGCAGCAACTACAGGGGCCCTCCCTACGAGCAGTACTTC
TRBJ2-1	-	TRBV7-8	TRBD2	CASSPTSGGASGEQFF	TGTGCCAGCAGCCCTACTAGCGGGGGAGCCTCAGGTGAGCAGTTCTTC
TRBJ1-3	-	TRBV5-1	-	CASSLTSSGNTIYF	TGCGCCAGCAGCTTGACCAGCTCTGGAAACACCATATATTTT
TRBJ1-1	-	TRBV30	-	CAWATRYMNTEAFF	TGTGCCTGGGCAACTAGATATATGAACACTGAAGCTTTCTTT
TRBJ2-7	-	TRBV13	-	CASSSRENSYEQYF	TGTGCCAGCAGCTCGCGGGAAAACTCCTACGAGCAGTACTTC
TRBJ1-3	-	TRBV2	-	CASKPGLGSGNTIYF	TGTGCCAGCAAACCGGGACTGGGGTCTGGAAACACCATATATTTT
TRBJ1-1	-	TRBV11-1	-	CASSFQGSEAFF	TGTGCCAGCAGCTTTCAGGGCTCTGAAGCTTTCTTT
TRBJ2-5	once	TRBV15	TRBD1	CATSRVLTGGETQYF	TGTGCCACCAGCAGAGTCCTGACAGGGGGGGAGACCCAGTACTTC
TRBJ1-1	-	TRBV6-4	TRBD1	CASRGQGARTEAFF	TGTGCCAGCAGAGGACAGGGGGCGCGGACTGAAGCTTTCTTT
TRBJ1-3	-	TRBV6-2/TRBV6-3	TRBD1	CASSSYRGLGGNTIYF	TGTGCCAGCAGTTCCTACAGGGGGCTGGGTGGAAACACCATATATTTT
TRBJ1-1	-	TRBV2	TRBD1	CASGTGTANTEAFF	TGTGCCAGCGGAACCGGGACAGCGAACACTGAAGCTTTCTTT
TRBJ1-2	-	TRBV6-5	TRBD1	CASREDRAPLGYTF	TGTGCCAGCAGAGAGGACAGGGCCCCCCTTGGCTACACCTTC
TRBJ2-6	-	TRBV7-8	-	CASSLWRGSGANVLTF	TGTGCCAGCAGCTTATGGAGGGGCTCTGGGGCCAACGTCCTGACTTTC
TRBJ1-1	-	TRBV27	-	CASSLMGLRAEAFF	TGTGCCAGCAGTTTAATGGGACTGCGTGCTGAAGCTTTCTTT
TRBJ1-2	-	TRBV29-1	-	CSVAVFGSGYGYTF	TGCAGCGTTGCTGTTTTTGGGAGCGGCTATGGCTACACCTTC
TRBJ1-1	-	TRBV3-1/TRBV3-2	-	CASSQGTRGEAFF	TGTGCCAGCAGCCAAGGTACCAGGGGTGAGGCTTTCTTT
TRBJ1-6	-	TRBV2	-	CASTGVGVSPLHF	TGTGCCAGCACGGGGGTAGGGGTCTCACCCCTCCACTTT
TRBJ2-2	-	TRBV18	-	CASSPTTVLKLFF	TGTGCCAGCTCACCAACGACTGTTCTGAAGCTGTTTTTT
TRBJ2-7	-	TRBV18	TRBD1	CASSPPSTGDPYEQYF	TGTGCCAGCTCACCACCGTCGACAGGGGATCCCTACGAGCAGTACTTC